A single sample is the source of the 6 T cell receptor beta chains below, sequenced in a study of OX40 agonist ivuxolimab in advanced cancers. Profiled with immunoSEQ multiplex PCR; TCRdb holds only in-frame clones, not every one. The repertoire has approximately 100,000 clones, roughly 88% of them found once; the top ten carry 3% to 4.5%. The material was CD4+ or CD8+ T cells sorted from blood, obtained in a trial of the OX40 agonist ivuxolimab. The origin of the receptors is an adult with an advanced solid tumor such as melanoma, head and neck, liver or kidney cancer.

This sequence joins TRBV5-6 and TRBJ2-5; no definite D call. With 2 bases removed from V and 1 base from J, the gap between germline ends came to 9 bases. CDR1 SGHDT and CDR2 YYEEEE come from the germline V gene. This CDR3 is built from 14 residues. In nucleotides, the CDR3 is TGTGCCAGCAGCTTTGGGCAGTTCCAAGAGACCCAGTACTTC. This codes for CASSFGQFQETQYF.

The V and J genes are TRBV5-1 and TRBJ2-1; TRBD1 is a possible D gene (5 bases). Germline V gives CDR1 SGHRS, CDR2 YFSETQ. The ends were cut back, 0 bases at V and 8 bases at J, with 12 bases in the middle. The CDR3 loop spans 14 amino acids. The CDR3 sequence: CASSLAAGSDEQFF. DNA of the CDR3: TGCGCCAGCAGCTTGGCCGCAGGGTCGGATGAGCAGTTCTTC. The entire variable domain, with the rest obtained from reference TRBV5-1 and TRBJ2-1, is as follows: KAGVTQTPRYLIKTRGQQVTLSCSPISGHRSVSWYQQTPGQGLQFLFEYFSETQRNKGNFPGRFSGRQFSNSRSEMNVSTLELGDSALYLCASSLAAGSDEQFFGPGTRLTVL.

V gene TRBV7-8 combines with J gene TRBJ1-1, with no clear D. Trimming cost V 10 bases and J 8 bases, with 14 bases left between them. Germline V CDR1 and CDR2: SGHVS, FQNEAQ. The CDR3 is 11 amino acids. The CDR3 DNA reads TGTGCCATCCAACCCGCGGGGGAAGCTTTCTTT. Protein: CAIQPAGEAFF.

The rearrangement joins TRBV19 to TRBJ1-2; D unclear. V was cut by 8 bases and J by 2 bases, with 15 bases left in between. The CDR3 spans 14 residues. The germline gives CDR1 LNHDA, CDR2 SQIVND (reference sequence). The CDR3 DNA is TGTGCCAGTGAGACCCGCTTGAAGAACTATGGCTACACCTTC. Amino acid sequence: CASETRLKNYGYTF.

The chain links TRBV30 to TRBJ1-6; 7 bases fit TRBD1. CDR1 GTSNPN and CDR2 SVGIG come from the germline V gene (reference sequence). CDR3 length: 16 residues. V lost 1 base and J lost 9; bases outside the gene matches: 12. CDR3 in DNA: TGTGCCTGGAGTGGGTTCTGGGGACAGATACCTTCACCCCTCCACTTT. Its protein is CAWSGFWGQIPSPLHF.

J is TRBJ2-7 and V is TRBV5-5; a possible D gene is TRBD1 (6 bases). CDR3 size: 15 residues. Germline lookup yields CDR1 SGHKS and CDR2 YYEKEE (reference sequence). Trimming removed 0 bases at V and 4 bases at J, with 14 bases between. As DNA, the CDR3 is TGTGCCAGCAGCTTGGGTCTTTCGGACAGTTACGAGCAGTACTTC. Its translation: CASSLGLSDSYEQYF.